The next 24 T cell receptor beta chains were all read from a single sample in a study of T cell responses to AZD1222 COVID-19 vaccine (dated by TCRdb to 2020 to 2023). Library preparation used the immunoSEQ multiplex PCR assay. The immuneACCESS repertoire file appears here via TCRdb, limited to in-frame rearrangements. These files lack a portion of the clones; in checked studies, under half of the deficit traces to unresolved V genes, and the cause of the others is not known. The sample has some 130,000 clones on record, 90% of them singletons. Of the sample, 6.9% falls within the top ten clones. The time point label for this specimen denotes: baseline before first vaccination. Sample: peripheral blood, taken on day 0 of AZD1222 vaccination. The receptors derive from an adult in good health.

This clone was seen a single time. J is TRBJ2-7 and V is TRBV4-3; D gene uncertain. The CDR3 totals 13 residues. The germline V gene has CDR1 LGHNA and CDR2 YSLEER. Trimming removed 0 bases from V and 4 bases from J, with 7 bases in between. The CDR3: CASSQEAGYEQYF. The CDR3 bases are TGCGCCAGCAGCCAAGAGGCTGGTTACGAGCAGTACTTC.

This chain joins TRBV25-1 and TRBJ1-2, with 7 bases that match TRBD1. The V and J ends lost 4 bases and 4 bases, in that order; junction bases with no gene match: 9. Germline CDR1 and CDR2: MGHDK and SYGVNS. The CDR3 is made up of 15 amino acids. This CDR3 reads CASSALRQGIYGYTF. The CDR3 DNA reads TGTGCCAGCAGTGCCCTCCGACAGGGAATCTATGGCTACACCTTC.

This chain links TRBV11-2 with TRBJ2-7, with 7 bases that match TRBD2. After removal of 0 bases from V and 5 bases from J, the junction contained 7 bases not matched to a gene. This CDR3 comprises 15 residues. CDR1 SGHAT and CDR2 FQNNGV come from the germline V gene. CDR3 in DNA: TGTGCCAGCAGCTTAGACCTATTTGGGGGGGACGAGCAGTACTTC. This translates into CASSLDLFGGDEQYF. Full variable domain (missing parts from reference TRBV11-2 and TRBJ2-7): EAGVAQSPRYKIIEKRQSVAFWCNPISGHATLYWYQQILGQGPKLLIQFQNNGVVDDSQLPKDRFSAERLKGVDSTLKIQPAKLEDSAVYLCASSLDLFGGDEQYFGPGTRLTVT.

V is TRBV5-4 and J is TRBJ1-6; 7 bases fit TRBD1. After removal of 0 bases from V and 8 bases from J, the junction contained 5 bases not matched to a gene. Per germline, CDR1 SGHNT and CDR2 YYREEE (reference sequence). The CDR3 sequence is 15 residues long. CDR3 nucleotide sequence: TGTGCCAGCAGCTTGGACGACAGGGCATATTCACCCCTCCACTTT. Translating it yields CASSLDDRAYSPLHF. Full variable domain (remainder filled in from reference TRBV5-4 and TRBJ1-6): ETGVTQSPTHLIKTRGQQVTLRCSSQSGHNTVSWYQQALGQGPQFIFQYYREEENGRGNFPPRFSGLQFPNYSSELNVNALELDDSALYLCASSLDDRAYSPLHFGNGTRLTVT.

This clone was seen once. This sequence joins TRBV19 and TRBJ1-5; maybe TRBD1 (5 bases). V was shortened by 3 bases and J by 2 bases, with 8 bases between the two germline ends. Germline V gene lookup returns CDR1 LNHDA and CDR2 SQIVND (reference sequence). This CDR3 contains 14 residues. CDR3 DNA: TGTGCCAGTAGTATTGCCAGGGGCAATCAGCCCCAGCATTTT. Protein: CASSIARGNQPQHF.

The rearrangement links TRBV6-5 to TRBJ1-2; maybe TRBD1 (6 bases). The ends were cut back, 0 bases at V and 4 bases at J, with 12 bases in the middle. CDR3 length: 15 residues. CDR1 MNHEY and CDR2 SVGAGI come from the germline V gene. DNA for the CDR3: TGTGCCAGCAGTTACTCCGGGGGGGCTGGCTATGGCTACACCTTC. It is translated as CASSYSGGAGYGYTF.

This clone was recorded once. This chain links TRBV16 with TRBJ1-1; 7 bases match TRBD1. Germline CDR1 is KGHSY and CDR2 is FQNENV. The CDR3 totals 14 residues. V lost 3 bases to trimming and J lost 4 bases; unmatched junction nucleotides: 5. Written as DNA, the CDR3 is TGTGCCAGCAGCCACCGCCGACAGGGCACTGAAGCTTTCTTT. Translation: CASSHRRQGTEAFF.

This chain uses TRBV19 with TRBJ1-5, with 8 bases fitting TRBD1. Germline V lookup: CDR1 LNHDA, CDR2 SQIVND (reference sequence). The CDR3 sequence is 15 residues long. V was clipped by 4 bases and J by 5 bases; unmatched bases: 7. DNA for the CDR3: TGTGCCAGTAGTAAATTTCAGGGGGCTGATCAGCCCCAGCATTTT. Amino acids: CASSKFQGADQPQHF.

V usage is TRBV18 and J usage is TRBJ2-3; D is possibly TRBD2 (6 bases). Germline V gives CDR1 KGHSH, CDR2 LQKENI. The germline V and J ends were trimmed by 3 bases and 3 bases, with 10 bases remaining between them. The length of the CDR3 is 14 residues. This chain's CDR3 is CASSPLRGTDTQYF. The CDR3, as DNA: TGTGCCAGCTCACCTTTGCGGGGAACAGATACGCAGTATTTT.

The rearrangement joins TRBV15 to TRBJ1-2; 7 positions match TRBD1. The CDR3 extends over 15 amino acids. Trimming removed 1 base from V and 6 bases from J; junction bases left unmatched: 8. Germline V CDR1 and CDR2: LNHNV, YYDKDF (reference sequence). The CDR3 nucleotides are TGTGCCACCAGCAGAGGATCCTGGCAGGGGGATGGCTACACCTTC. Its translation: CATSRGSWQGDGYTF.

Here the CDR3 reads CASSPGWNSGNTIYF. CDR3 nucleotide sequence: TGTGCCAGCAGTCCCGGTTGGAACTCTGGAAACACCATATATTTT. The chain is built from TRBV27 and TRBJ1-3; no definite D call. Germline values: CDR1 MNHEY, CDR2 SMNVEV (reference sequence). The length of the CDR3 is 15 residues. Trimming pared 5 bases from V and 0 bases from J, leaving 11 bases between.

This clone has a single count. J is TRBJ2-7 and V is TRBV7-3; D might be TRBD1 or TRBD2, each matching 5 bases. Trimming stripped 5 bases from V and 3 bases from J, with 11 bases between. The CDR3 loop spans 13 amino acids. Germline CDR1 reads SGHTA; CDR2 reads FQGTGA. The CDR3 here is CASSQNGGYEQYF. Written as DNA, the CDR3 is TGTGCCAGCAGCCAGAATGGGGGCTACGAGCAGTACTTC.

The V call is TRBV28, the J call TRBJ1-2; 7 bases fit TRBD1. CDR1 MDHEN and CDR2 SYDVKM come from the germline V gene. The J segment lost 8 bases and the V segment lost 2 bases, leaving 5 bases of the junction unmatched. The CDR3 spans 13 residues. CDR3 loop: CASSLGQGVGYTF. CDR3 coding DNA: TGTGCCAGCAGTTTAGGGCAGGGGGTGGGCTACACCTTC.

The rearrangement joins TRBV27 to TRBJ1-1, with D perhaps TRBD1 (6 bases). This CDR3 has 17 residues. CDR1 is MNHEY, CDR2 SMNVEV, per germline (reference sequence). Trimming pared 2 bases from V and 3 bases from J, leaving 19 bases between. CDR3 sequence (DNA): TGTGCCAGCAGTTTAGTGGCACCCGCGGCAGGGGACACTGAAGCTTTCTTT. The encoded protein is CASSLVAPAAGDTEAFF.

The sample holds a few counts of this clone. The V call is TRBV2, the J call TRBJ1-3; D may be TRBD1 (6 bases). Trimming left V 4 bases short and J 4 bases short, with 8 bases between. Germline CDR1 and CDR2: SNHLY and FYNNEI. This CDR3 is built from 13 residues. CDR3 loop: CASSATGGNTIYF. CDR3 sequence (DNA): TGTGCCAGCAGTGCGACAGGCGGAAACACCATATATTTT.

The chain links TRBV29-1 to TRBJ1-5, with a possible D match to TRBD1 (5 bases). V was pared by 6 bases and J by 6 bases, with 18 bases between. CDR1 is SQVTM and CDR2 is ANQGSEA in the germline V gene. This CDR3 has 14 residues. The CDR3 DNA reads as TGCAGCGTGACCACCGGACACTTTAGTCAGCCCCAGCATTTT. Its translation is CSVTTGHFSQPQHF.

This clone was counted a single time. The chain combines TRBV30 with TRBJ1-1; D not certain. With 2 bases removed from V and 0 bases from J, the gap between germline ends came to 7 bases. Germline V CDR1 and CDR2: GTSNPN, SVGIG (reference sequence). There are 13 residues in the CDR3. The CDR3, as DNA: TGTGCCTGGAGTTTCCGGGTGAACACTGAAGCTTTCTTT. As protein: CAWSFRVNTEAFF.

CDR3 sequence: CASSWRQGYIQYF. As DNA, the CDR3 is TGTGCCAGCAGCTGGAGACAGGGGTACATTCAGTACTTC. This chain uses TRBV11-2 with TRBJ2-4; 8 nucleotides match TRBD1. Germline V gene data show CDR1 as SGHAT and CDR2 as FQNNGV. The junction had 4 bases not matched to a gene; V was cut back by 4 bases and J by 8 bases. The CDR3 runs to 13 residues.

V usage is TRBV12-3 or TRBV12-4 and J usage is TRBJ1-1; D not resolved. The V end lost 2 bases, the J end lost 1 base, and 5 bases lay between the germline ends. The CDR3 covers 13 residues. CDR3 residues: CASSLQPNTEAFF. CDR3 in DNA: TGTGCCAGCAGTTTACAACCGAACACTGAAGCTTTCTTT.

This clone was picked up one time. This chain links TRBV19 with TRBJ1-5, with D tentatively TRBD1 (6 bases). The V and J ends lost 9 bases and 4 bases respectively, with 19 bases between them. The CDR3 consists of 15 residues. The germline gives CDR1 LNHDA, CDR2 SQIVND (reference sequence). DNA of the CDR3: TGTGCCAGCAACGGGTGGGCAGGGGTGAATCAGCCCCAGCATTTT. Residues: CASNGWAGVNQPQHF.

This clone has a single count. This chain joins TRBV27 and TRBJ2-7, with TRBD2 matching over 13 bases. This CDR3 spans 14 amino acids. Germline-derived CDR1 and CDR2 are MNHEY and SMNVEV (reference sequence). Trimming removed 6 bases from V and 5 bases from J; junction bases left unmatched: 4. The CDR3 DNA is TGTGCCAGCAGCCGTGGGACTAGCGGGGACGAGCAGTACTTC. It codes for CASSRGTSGDEQYF.

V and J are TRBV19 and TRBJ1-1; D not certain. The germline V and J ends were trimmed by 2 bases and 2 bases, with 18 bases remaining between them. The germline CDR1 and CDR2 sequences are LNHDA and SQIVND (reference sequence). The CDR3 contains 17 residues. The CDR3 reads CASSIRGSFMPNTEAFF. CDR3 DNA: TGTGCCAGTAGTATACGTGGCAGTTTCATGCCTAACACTGAAGCTTTCTTT.

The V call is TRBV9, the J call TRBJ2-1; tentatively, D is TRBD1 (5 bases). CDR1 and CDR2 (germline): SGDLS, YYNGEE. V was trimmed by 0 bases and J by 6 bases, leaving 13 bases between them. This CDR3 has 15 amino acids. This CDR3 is CASSVAMTVPNEQFF. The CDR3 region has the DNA TGTGCCAGCAGCGTAGCTATGACAGTTCCCAATGAGCAGTTCTTC.

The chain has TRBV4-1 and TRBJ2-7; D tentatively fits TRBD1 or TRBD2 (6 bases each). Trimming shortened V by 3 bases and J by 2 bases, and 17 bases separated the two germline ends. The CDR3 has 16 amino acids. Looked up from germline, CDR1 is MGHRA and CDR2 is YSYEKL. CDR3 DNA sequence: TGCGCCAGCAGCCAGGGCGCCGGGGGCCGGGCCTACGAGCAGTACTTC. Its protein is CASSQGAGGRAYEQYF.